One sample yielded the 15 T cell receptor beta chains listed below, sequenced in a study of blood T cell repertoires in COVID-19. Sequencing was performed with immunoSEQ multiplex PCR; in TCRdb, only in-frame clones are kept and a portion is missing. The table includes roughly 290,000 clones, around 87% detected once. Sample: peripheral blood. Receptors originate from a woman in her 50s who had recovered from COVID-19.

The chain employs TRBV10-3 and TRBJ1-3; no clear D. From germline, CDR1 is ENHRY and CDR2 SYGVKD. The CDR3 is 13 amino acids. V lost 3 bases, J lost 0 bases, and 3 bases lay in between. The CDR3 here is CAISDNSGNTIYF. The CDR3 DNA reads as TGTGCCATCAGTGACAACTCTGGAAACACCATATATTTT.

The chain is built from TRBV5-6 and TRBJ2-7; 12 bases line up with TRBD2. With V trimmed by 3 bases and J by 6 bases, 13 bases remained unmatched. Germline V lookup: CDR1 SGHDT, CDR2 YYEEEE. The CDR3 totals 17 residues. CDR3 sequence reads: CASSSPTSGRGFFEQYF. DNA for the CDR3: TGTGCCAGCAGCTCACCGACTAGCGGGAGAGGTTTTTTCGAGCAGTACTTC.

The chain carries TRBV28 and TRBJ1-2; D might be TRBD1 (6 bases). The CDR3 contains 11 residues. Trimming removed 5 bases at V and 5 bases at J, with 6 bases between. Germline V gene data show CDR1 as MDHEN and CDR2 as SYDVKM. Here the CDR3 DNA reads TGTGCCAGCAGTACAGGGTATGGCTACACCTTC. It translates to CASSTGYGYTF.

This chain links TRBV20-1 with TRBJ2-7; D might be TRBD2 (6 bases). V shed 3 bases and J shed 4 bases, with 13 bases lying between them. The germline gives CDR1 DFQATT, CDR2 SNEGSKA (reference sequence). This CDR3 has 13 residues. CDR3 in amino acids: CSASGASVYEQYF. CDR3 bases: TGCAGTGCTAGTGGGGCTAGCGTTTACGAGCAGTACTTC.

The genes are TRBV3-1 (or the pseudogene TRBV3-2) and TRBJ1-6; D not certain. The CDR3 has 17 residues. The germline V gene encodes CDR1 LGHDT and CDR2 YNNKEL (reference sequence). Trimming took 1 base from V and 11 from J, leaving 21 bases between them. This CDR3 reads CASSQGFLEDPRAPLHF. CDR3 sequence (DNA): TGTGCCAGCAGCCAAGGATTCTTGGAGGACCCAAGAGCACCCCTCCACTTT.

The sample holds a few counts of this clone. J is TRBJ2-2 and V is TRBV18, with unresolved D. The CDR3 contains 15 residues. Germline loops: CDR1 KGHSH, CDR2 LQKENI. V gave up 3 bases and J gave up 3 bases, with 11 bases separating them. DNA of the CDR3: TGTGCCAGCTCACCCATCAGCGCCGACACCGGGGAGCTGTTTTTT. Translating gives CASSPISADTGELFF.

The V and J genes are TRBV30 and TRBJ2-3; 8 bases align to TRBD2. Germline V gene lookup returns CDR1 GTSNPN and CDR2 SVGIG (reference sequence). V lost 4 bases, J lost 8 bases, and 11 bases stayed unmatched. The CDR3 has 14 residues. CDR3 coding DNA: TGTGCCTGGACCTTGGGGGTAGCGGGGACTACGCAGTATTTT. It codes for CAWTLGVAGTTQYF.

This clone showed up just a few times. The V and J genes are TRBV7-3 and TRBJ1-1, with D uncertain. The CDR3 has 14 amino acids. V shed 3 bases and J shed 1 base, with 9 bases lying between them. Germline V gene lookup returns CDR1 SGHTA and CDR2 FQGTGA. CDR3 nucleotide sequence: TGTGCCAGCAGCTTTACTCTAGGGAACACTGAAGCTTTCTTT. Translation: CASSFTLGNTEAFF.

The CDR3: CASSPIGTSDNEQYF. Here the CDR3 DNA reads TGTGCCAGCTCACCGATAGGGACTAGCGACAACGAGCAGTACTTC. The chain combines TRBV18 with TRBJ2-7; 10 nucleotides match TRBD2. This CDR3 has 15 amino acids. Germline values: CDR1 KGHSH, CDR2 LQKENI. Losses at the gene ends were 3 bases for V and 5 bases for J; bases not matched to a gene: 7.

The chain couples TRBV28 to TRBJ1-1; 11 nucleotides align to TRBD1. Germline lookup yields CDR1 MDHEN and CDR2 SYDVKM. The CDR3 consists of 14 residues. With 5 bases clipped from V and 6 bases from J, the junction kept 5 bases outside the gene matches. CDR3 nucleotide sequence: TGTGCCAGCAGTGGACAGGGGGCCCGGGCTGAAGCTTTCTTT. Its protein product is CASSGQGARAEAFF.

The chain is built from TRBV4-3 and TRBJ1-4, with TRBD1 matching 7 bases. Germline V gene lookup returns CDR1 LGHNA and CDR2 YSLEER. The CDR3 has 15 amino acids. The trim removed 4 bases at V and 3 bases at J, leaving 5 bases unmatched. The CDR3 nucleotides read TGCGCCAGCAGCCGGAACAGGGGTCCTAATGAAAAACTGTTTTTT. Its translation is CASSRNRGPNEKLFF.

The chain combines TRBV14 with TRBJ2-7; TRBD2 matches at 8 bases. Germline loops: CDR1 SGHDN, CDR2 FVKESK. Trimming took 4 bases from V and 6 from J; bases not matched to a gene: 5. The CDR3 is made up of 13 amino acids. The CDR3: CASSRDGTSEQYF. The CDR3 DNA reads TGTGCCAGCAGCCGAGACGGGACTAGCGAGCAGTACTTC.

This clone came up a few times. The chain couples TRBV5-1 to TRBJ1-6; D remains ambiguous. CDR3 length: 16 amino acids. CDR1 SGHRS and CDR2 YFSETQ come from the germline V gene. Deletions cut 4 bases from V and 0 bases from J, with 11 bases between. CDR3 bases: TGCGCCAGCAGCCGGATGTCTAGCTCCTATAATTCACCCCTCCACTTT. It codes for CASSRMSSSYNSPLHF.

This chain uses TRBV19 with TRBJ1-2; D call uncertain. The CDR3 runs 15 residues. V lost 7 bases to trimming and J lost 4 bases, with 19 bases between them. Germline assignment: CDR1 LNHDA and CDR2 SQIVND (reference sequence). The CDR3 region is CASTARGPVTYGYTF. The CDR3 bases are TGTGCCAGTACCGCCCGAGGGCCCGTAACCTATGGCTACACCTTC.

This clone is a singleton in its sample. The DNA for the CDR3 is TGTGCCAGCACCTTAACCGGGACAGGGAACGAGCAGTACTTC. It encodes CASTLTGTGNEQYF. The chain employs TRBV2 and TRBJ2-7; 9 bases match TRBD1. Germline V gene sequence: CDR1 SNHLY, CDR2 FYNNEI. This CDR3 is built from 14 residues. The ends lost 7 bases at V and 5 bases at J; junction bases unmatched: 9.